Each of the 8 T cell receptor beta chains below was sequenced from the same sample in a study of T cell clonality in common variable immunodeficiency. Regarding the study as a whole: Common variable immunodeficiency TCR beta sequences reportedly had fewer deletions and N-nucleotide insertions.

These receptors lack a known antigen. Profiling relied on immunoSEQ multiplex PCR, and the TCRdb table lists in-frame clones only, not all of them. This sample shows 20,000 to 25,000 clones and no singletons; approximately 2% rests with the ten largest. What was sequenced was peripheral blood mononuclear cells. The receptor set was obtained from a human donor with common variable immunodeficiency.

This clone was counted many times. The read terminates 3 residues before the CDR3 end, so the remaining end is supplied by the germline J gene. The chain employs TRBV7-9 and TRBJ1-1, with 12 bases identical to TRBD1. This CDR3 contains 14 residues. Germline V gene data show CDR1 as SEHNR and CDR2 as FQNEAQ (reference sequence). With 8 bases clipped from V and 1 base from J, the junction kept 2 bases outside the gene matches. CDR3 residues: CASGTGGKNTEAFF. Partial CDR3 DNA: TGTGCCAGCGGGACAGGGGGCAAGAACACTGAA.

This clone was seen at least ten times. The read ends 3 residues early relative to the CDR3; the germline J gene fills the gap. The chain couples TRBV30 to TRBJ2-7, with 10 bases that match TRBD1. The ends lost 2 bases at V and 0 bases at J; junction bases unmatched: 4. The CDR3 is 15 amino acids. The germline gives CDR1 GTSNPN, CDR2 SVGIG (reference sequence). CDR3 amino acids: CAWSPGQGSSYEQYF. CDR3 DNA, as far as it was read: TGTGCCTGGAGTCCGGGACAGGGGAGCTCCTACGAG.

In this sample, this clone turned up many times. With the read ending 3 residues before the CDR3 end, the germline J gene is used to fill in that end. This sequence joins TRBV2 and TRBJ2-5; possible D gene TRBD2, 6 bases. The V end was cut by 4 bases, the J end by 0 bases, with 18 bases between. The germline V gene has CDR1 SNHLY and CDR2 FYNNEI. The CDR3 sequence is 17 residues long. The sequenced CDR3 bases are TGTGCCAGCAGTGGCGAGCAGCGGGCCCTGTACCAAGAGACC. Encoded protein: CASSGEQRALYQET. The whole CDR3 protein reads CASSGEQRALYQETQYF.

This clone was picked up many times. Sequencing ends 3 residues short of the CDR3 end; the germline J gene provides the rest. This chain joins TRBV20-1 and TRBJ2-3; 9 positions agree with TRBD1. The CDR3 is 14 amino acids. The germline V gene encodes CDR1 DFQATT and CDR2 SNEGSKA (reference sequence). The ends lost 6 bases at V and 2 bases at J; junction bases unmatched: 6. CDR3 DNA, as far as it was read: TGCAGTGCACGGCGGACAGGGGTCACAGATACG. Translating it yields CSARRTGVTDT. The complete CDR3 protein is CSARRTGVTDTQYF.

This clone was seen at least ten times. Read coverage stops 3 residues before the CDR3 terminus; the germline J gene supplies the remainder. The V call is TRBV24-1, the J call TRBJ2-1, with TRBD1 matching 9 bases. CDR3 length: 15 amino acids. From germline, CDR1 is KGHDR and CDR2 SFDVKD. Trimming took 5 bases from V and 8 from J; bases not matched to a gene: 9. The CDR3 here is CATSATGTGRDEQFF. The covered CDR3 bases are TGTGCCACCAGTGCTACCGGGACAGGGAGGGATGAG.

This clone was counted many times. The CDR3 is cut off 3 residues early in the read; its end comes from the germline J gene. This chain joins TRBV6-1 and TRBJ2-3; 10 bases fit TRBD1. CDR3 length equals 15 residues. The germline gives CDR1 MNHNS, CDR2 SASEGT. V dropped 4 bases and J dropped 3; count of bases not matched to a gene: 4. The sequenced part of the CDR3 DNA is TGTGCCAGCAGTGCCGGGACAGGGGCGACAGATACG. It yields the protein CASSAGTGATDT. The full CDR3 sequence reads CASSAGTGATDTQYF.

This clone has ten or more counts. The missing CDR3 end, 3 residues past where the read stops, is filled in from the germline J gene. The genes are TRBV4-1 and TRBJ2-7, with TRBD1 identical over 10 bases. The CDR3 runs to 14 residues. Germline V gene sequence: CDR1 MGHRA, CDR2 YSYEKL. The junction had 2 bases not matched to a gene; V was cut back by 3 bases and J by 3 bases. CDR3 protein: CASSQGQGSYEQYF. The covered CDR3 bases are TGCGCCAGCAGCCAGGGACAGGGGAGCTACGAG.

This clone was recorded at least ten times. The read comes to an end 3 residues before the CDR3 does, leaving the germline J gene to fill in the end. The gene calls are TRBV7-9 and TRBJ1-1; TRBD1 agrees at 8 bases. Germline CDR1 SEHNR, CDR2 FQNEAQ (reference sequence). CDR3 size: 15 residues. J was trimmed by 2 bases and V by 3 bases; bases with no gene match: 5. CDR3 bases read: TGTGCCAGCAGCTTCGCGGACAGGGAAAACACTGAA. It is translated as CASSFADRENTE. The whole CDR3 protein is CASSFADRENTEAFF.